This T cell receptor (beta chain) was captured in a study of CD8 T cells in Susac syndrome. While CD8+ and CD4+ T cells were isolated negatively, TEMRA cells were enriched by FACS. When the RNA was reverse transcribed, random hexamers were used with an input of roughly 0.5 to 1 ug. The amplification used immunoSEQ multiplex PCR on TCR beta CDR3; it spanned 54 Vbeta and 13 Jbeta. Via MiXCR, TCRdb re-called the immunoSEQ multiplex PCR reads, giving one row per CDR3 protein. Of roughly 200,000 distinct CDR3 sequences detected, 95% appear once; the ten largest clones hold 0.08% to 0.11%. CDR3 size: 18 residues. V lost 6 bases and J 1 base, leaving 25 bases between the germline ends. Germline V gives CDR1 MNHNS, CDR2 SASEGT.

Sequencing used CD4+ T cells from PBMCs. V usage is TRBV6-1 and J usage is TRBJ2-7; no definite D call. This TCR derives from a human donor in good health. The CDR3 loop is CASSRTAQTGGGSYEQYV. Written as DNA, the CDR3 is TGTGCCAGCAGCAGAACCGCTCAGACTGGTGGTGGGTCCTACGAGCAGTACGTC.